Sequencing of this TCR beta chain was carried out in a study of post-analysis software for immune sequencing data. Study in general: The study covered relapsing-remitting, secondary progressive and progressive-relapsing courses of multiple sclerosis.

Researchers reported that TCR beta cDNA libraries carried unique molecular identifiers. TCRdb processed the PCR reads anew with MiXCR; each CDR3 protein has one entry. The data hold 700,000 to 900,000 distinct CDR3 sequences, with around 46% observed a single time. Many counts were recorded for this clonotype. Its antigen remains unidentified. Broader study findings: People with multiple sclerosis had a significantly lower normalized Chao1 diversity than controls did. Several TRBV segments (TRBV5-6, TRBV5-1 and TRBV20-1 among them) occurred more frequently in patients than in controls.

This CDR3 has 14 residues. Trimming pared 3 bases from V and 0 bases from J, leaving 7 bases between. This TCR derives from a girl aged 10-17 years with multiple sclerosis. The chain combines TRBV12-3 or TRBV12-4 with TRBJ2-3; unclear D gene. Sequences were obtained from blood. As DNA, the CDR3 is TGTGCCAGCAGTTTCTCCTCTAGCACAGATACGCAGTATTTT. It is translated as CASSFSSSTDTQYF.